These T cell receptor beta chains were read from a single sample in a study of spatial heterogeneity in lung cancer. TCRdb fed the 5' RACE reads into MiXCR, producing one record per CDR3 protein. The data hold tens of thousands of distinct CDR3 sequences, with over 9.5% observed a single time. The source was PBMCs, collected at surgery. The receptors were sampled from a male donor with early-stage non-small cell lung cancer. CDR3s include the opening cysteine and the closing phenylalanine or tryptophan. The D gene is left open where the match is weak. The size entry is marked missing in some rows and otherwise reads once, few, many or a size class.

clone_size j_call v_call d_call cdr3_aa cdr3_nt
few TRBJ2-2 TRBV7-2 TRBD2 CASSQTSGSGLFF TGTGCCAGCAGCCAAACTAGCGGGAGTGGGCTGTTTTTT
- TRBJ2-1 TRBV11-2 TRBD1 CASSRDRAYNEQFF TGTGCCAGCAGCCGGGACAGGGCTTACAATGAGCAGTTCTTC
- TRBJ2-3 TRBV6-6 TRBD2 CASTGGKADTQYF TGTGCCAGCACCGGGGGGAAGGCAGATACGCAGTATTTT
many TRBJ1-5 TRBV6-5 - CASSTGRGNQPQHF TGTGCCAGCAGTACAGGGAGAGGCAATCAGCCCCAGCATTTT
many TRBJ2-1 TRBV5-1 - CASSLDREQFF TGCGCCAGCAGCTTGGACCGCGAGCAGTTCTTC
few TRBJ2-7 TRBV13 TRBD2 CASSPRGEAGVGYEQYF TGTGCCAGCAGTCCCCGGGGAGAAGCGGGAGTCGGCTACGAGCAGTACTTC
- TRBJ2-2 TRBV28 - CASSQTGPGELFF TGTGCCAGCAGTCAAACAGGGCCCGGGGAGCTGTTTTTT
few TRBJ1-2 TRBV7-3 - CASSLPGATTGYTF TGTGCCAGCAGCTTACCGGGGGCCACCACGGGCTACACCTTC
few TRBJ1-5 TRBV20-1 TRBD1 CSARGQRNQPQHF TGCAGTGCTAGGGGACAGCGGAATCAGCCCCAGCATTTT
many TRBJ2-6 TRBV6-5 TRBD1 CASTKVGTGAGANVLTF TGTGCCAGCACGAAGGTCGGGACAGGGGCTGGGGCCAACGTCCTGACTTTC
- TRBJ2-7 TRBV5-1 - CASSSTGTRPGEQYF TGCGCCAGCAGTTCGACCGGGACCCGTCCGGGGGAGCAGTACTTC
- TRBJ2-4 TRBV6-8 - CASEKREAKNIQYF TGTGCCAGCGAAAAAAGGGAAGCCAAAAACATTCAGTACTTC
medium-sized TRBJ2-3 TRBV19 - CASSPGGNTDTQYF TGTGCCAGTAGCCCTGGGGGGAACACAGATACGCAGTATTTT
many TRBJ2-2 TRBV7-8 - CASSFGQRELFF TGTGCCAGCAGCTTCGGACAGAGGGAGCTGTTTTTT
few TRBJ2-6 TRBV5-1 - CASSGWGSGANVLTF TGCGCCAGCAGCGGATGGGGCTCTGGGGCCAACGTCCTGACTTTC
few TRBJ2-7 TRBV5-4 - CASSAAKDGPYEQYF TGTGCCAGCAGCGCCGCTAAAGACGGTCCCTACGAGCAGTACTTC
many TRBJ1-5 TRBV20-1 TRBD1 CSARGQTHQPQHF TGCAGTGCCAGGGGACAGACGCATCAGCCCCAGCATTTT
few TRBJ2-6 TRBV7-9 - CASSLILPGANVLTF TGTGCCAGCAGCTTAATCCTGCCTGGGGCCAACGTCCTGACTTTC
- TRBJ1-3 TRBV6-6 TRBD1 CATRFAGGDTIYF TGTGCCACCCGGTTCGCAGGGGGAGACACCATATATTTT
- TRBJ2-2 TRBV11-2 - CASSLDGRNTGELFF TGTGCCAGCAGCTTAGATGGCAGGAACACCGGGGAGCTGTTTTTT
many TRBJ2-7 TRBV6-2/TRBV6-3 - CASTNGYEQYF TGTGCCAGCACCAATGGGTACGAGCAGTACTTC
- TRBJ1-1 TRBV30 - CAWSVLWVYTEAFF TGTGCCTGGAGTGTTCTATGGGTTTACACTGAAGCTTTCTTT
many TRBJ2-2 TRBV28 - CASTESGYTGELFF TGTGCCAGCACCGAATCGGGTTACACCGGGGAGCTGTTTTTT
- TRBJ2-2 TRBV6-6 - CASTHTGLATGELFF TGTGCCAGCACCCACACGGGACTGGCAACCGGGGAGCTGTTTTTT
few TRBJ2-1 TRBV27 TRBD2 CASSPGTTGLVVDYNEQFF TGTGCCAGCAGTCCAGGGACCACAGGACTAGTAGTAGACTACAATGAGCAGTTCTTC
- TRBJ1-6 TRBV30 - CAWNWVTTEPLHF TGTGCCTGGAATTGGGTAACTACAGAGCCCCTCCACTTT
many TRBJ2-3 TRBV7-2 - CASSFSPRKTDTQYF TGTGCCAGCAGCTTTAGCCCGCGGAAAACAGATACGCAGTATTTT
many TRBJ1-2 TRBV6-4 - CASKVPGPGRNYGYTF TGTGCCAGCAAAGTTCCTGGTCCGGGTCGGAACTATGGCTACACCTTC
few TRBJ1-3 TRBV9 - CASSPHPTPAGNTIYF TGTGCCAGCAGCCCACACCCTACGCCAGCTGGAAACACCATATATTTT
- TRBJ2-7 TRBV11-3 - CASSFRSARLGGSYEQYF TGTGCCAGCAGCTTTAGATCCGCTCGGCTTGGGGGATCCTACGAGCAGTACTTC
few TRBJ2-5 TRBV12-3/TRBV12-4 - CASSTQRAQPPIETQYF TGTGCCAGCAGTACCCAGCGGGCCCAACCCCCAATAGAGACCCAGTACTTC
few TRBJ2-3 TRBV6-4 TRBD2 CASSDSSGGPDTQYF TGTGCCAGCAGTGATTCTAGCGGGGGGCCAGATACGCAGTATTTT
- TRBJ1-5 TRBV12-3/TRBV12-4 - CASSLETGTFNQPQHF TGTGCCAGCAGTTTAGAGACAGGAACCTTCAATCAGCCCCAGCATTTT
- TRBJ1-3 TRBV9 TRBD1 CASSPRTGTGNTIYF TGTGCCAGCAGCCCCCGGACAGGGACTGGAAACACCATATATTTT
- TRBJ2-3 TRBV20-1 TRBD1 CSAEAGQGNTDTQYF TGCAGTGCGGAGGCAGGACAGGGTAACACAGATACGCAGTATTTT
few TRBJ2-1 TRBV20-1 TRBD1 CSDRKRGGSSYNEQFF TGCAGTGACCGGAAAAGAGGGGGCTCTTCCTACAATGAGCAGTTCTTC
few TRBJ2-1 TRBV30 - CAQPTGGDNNEQFF TGTGCCCAACCCACAGGGGGGGACAACAATGAGCAGTTCTTC
many TRBJ1-2 TRBV15 - CATSRGIGYGYTF TGTGCCACCAGCAGAGGGATTGGTTATGGCTACACCTTC
few TRBJ2-1 TRBV10-3 TRBD2 CAISESPAGLGNEQFF TGTGCCATCAGTGAGTCTCCAGCGGGGCTTGGGAATGAGCAGTTCTTC
many TRBJ1-4 TRBV3-1 - CASSQVDIPGEKLFF TGTGCCAGCAGCCAAGTAGACATCCCAGGGGAAAAACTGTTTTTT
few TRBJ1-5 TRBV18 - CASSPSRVSNQPQHF TGTGCCAGCTCACCAAGCAGGGTGAGCAATCAGCCCCAGCATTTT
- TRBJ2-3 TRBV12-3/TRBV12-4 - CASTKGGGRSTDTQYF TGTGCCAGCACTAAAGGGGGCGGGAGGAGCACAGATACGCAGTATTTT
- TRBJ2-3 TRBV29-1 - CSGRSTDTQYF TGCAGCGGCCGAAGCACAGATACGCAGTATTTT
many TRBJ2-2 TRBV11-2 - CASSSRTGVRELFF TGTGCCAGCAGCTCAAGGACCGGAGTCCGGGAGCTGTTTTTT
- TRBJ2-1 TRBV5-5 - CASSLGRISYNEQFF TGTGCCAGCAGCTTGGGGCGGATCTCCTACAATGAGCAGTTCTTC
- TRBJ2-1 TRBV29-1 TRBD1 CSVEEQGVFLEQFF TGCAGCGTTGAAGAACAGGGGGTGTTCTTAGAGCAGTTCTTC
few TRBJ2-7 TRBV12-3/TRBV12-4 TRBD1 CASSLGTGIDEQYF TGTGCCAGCAGTCTCGGGACAGGGATCGACGAGCAGTACTTC
few TRBJ1-6 TRBV27 - CASRRAENTIVDNSPLHF TGTGCCAGCAGGCGGGCCGAAAACACCATCGTAGATAATTCACCCCTCCACTTT
- TRBJ2-3 TRBV7-8 TRBD2 CASSFPRAGDTDTQYF TGTGCCAGCAGCTTCCCCCGAGCGGGGGACACAGATACGCAGTATTTT